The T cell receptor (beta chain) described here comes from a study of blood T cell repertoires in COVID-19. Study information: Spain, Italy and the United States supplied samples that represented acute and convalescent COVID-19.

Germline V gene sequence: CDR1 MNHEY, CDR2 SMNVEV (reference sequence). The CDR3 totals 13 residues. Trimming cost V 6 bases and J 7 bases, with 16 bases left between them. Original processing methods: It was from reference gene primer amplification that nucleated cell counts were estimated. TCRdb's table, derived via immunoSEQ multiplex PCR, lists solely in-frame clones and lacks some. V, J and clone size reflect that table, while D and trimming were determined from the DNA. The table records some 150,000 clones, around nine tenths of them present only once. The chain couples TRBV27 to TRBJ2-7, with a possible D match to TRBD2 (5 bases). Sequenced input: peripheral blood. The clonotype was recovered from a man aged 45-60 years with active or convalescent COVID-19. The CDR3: CASRPVGIGEQYF. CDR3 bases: TGTGCCAGCAGGCCTGTCGGGATAGGGGAGCAGTACTTC.